What follows are 5 T cell receptor beta chains derived from one specimen sequenced in a study of T cell repertoires in cytomegalovirus infection. MiXCR, applied by TCRdb to the reads, yields one record per CDR3 protein. This sample carries roughly 230,000 distinct CDR3 sequences, about a sixth of them seen once, and the ten largest clones take roughly half. The source material was CD8+ T cells from PBMCs. All receptors come from a human donor in good health (CMV status not recorded). Some clones in this sample may be carry-over from other donors' samples.

The chain has TRBV19 and TRBJ1-5; TRBD1 aligns across 12 bases. Germline V gene sequence: CDR1 LNHDA, CDR2 SQIVND (reference sequence). Trimming at V came to 5 bases and at J to 6 bases, leaving 20 bases not matched to a gene. The CDR3 consists of 20 residues. CDR3 DNA: TGTGCCAGTAGTTCGAAACCCCCGGGACAGGGGGCTCTCGGGTCTCAGCCCCAGCATTTT. This encodes CASSSKPPGQGALGSQPQHF. The complete variable domain, with remaining parts taken from reference TRBV19 and TRBJ1-5, reads DGGITQSPKYLFRKEGQNVTLSCEQNLNHDAMYWYRQDPGQGLRLIYYSQIVNDFQKGDIAEGYSVSREKKESFPLTVTSAQKNPTAFYLCASSSKPPGQGALGSQPQHFGDGTRLSIL.

This clonotype was observed many times. The rearrangement uses TRBV10-3 and TRBJ2-7, with 7 bases aligning to TRBD1. The CDR3 covers 13 residues. After removal of 6 bases from V and 6 bases from J, the junction contained 8 bases not matched to a gene. CDR1 ENHRY and CDR2 SYGVKD come from the germline V gene. CDR3 protein: CAISTGVVSEQYF. CDR3 nucleotides: TGTGCCATCAGCACAGGGGTAGTCAGCGAGCAGTACTTC.

This chain links TRBV5-6 with TRBJ2-7; maybe TRBD1 (5 bases). The CDR3 has 16 residues. Germline CDR1 SGHDT, CDR2 YYEEEE. Trimming cost V 0 bases and J 1 base, with 14 bases left between them. CDR3 region: CASSLAVWGRSYEQYF. In DNA form, the CDR3 reads TGTGCCAGCAGCTTGGCAGTGTGGGGCAGGTCCTACGAGCAGTACTTC. The variable domain in full, completed from reference TRBV5-6 and TRBJ2-7, reads DAGVTQSPTHLIKTRGQQVTLRCSPKSGHDTVSWYQQALGQGPQFIFQYYEEEERQRGNFPDRFSGHQFPNYSSELNVNALLLGDSALYLCASSLAVWGRSYEQYFGPGTRLTVT.

The V and J genes are TRBV20-1 and TRBJ2-3, with a tentative D call TRBD2 (5 bases). From germline, CDR1 is DFQATT and CDR2 SNEGSKA (reference sequence). The V end was cut by 5 bases, the J end by 0 bases, with 18 bases between. CDR3 length: 16 residues. The CDR3 region is CSAPDRDYTSTDTQYF. The CDR3 DNA is TGCAGTGCTCCAGACCGGGATTACACTAGCACAGATACGCAGTATTTT.

This clonotype was counted at least ten times. The rearrangement links TRBV7-2 to TRBJ1-1, with D unclear. CDR1 SGHTA and CDR2 FQGNSA come from the germline V gene. V was clipped by 1 base and J by 4 bases, with 13 bases between them. CDR3 size: 15 residues. CDR3 amino acids: CASSLEVPSSTEAFF. Written as DNA, the CDR3 is TGTGCCAGCAGCTTAGAAGTCCCGAGTAGCACTGAAGCTTTCTTT.